The 26 T cell receptor beta chains in this list originate from one sample, sequenced in a study of blood T cells in healthy people across ages. Combining a sample-barcoded 5' primer with a J-beta primer mix, a second PCR ran for 7 to 11 cycles. Each CDR3 protein is one row after TCRdb ran MiXCR on the 5' RACE reads. Of about 580,000 distinct CDR3 sequences in the sample, around 50% are singletons; the top ten hold roughly 25%. The source material was blood. Source of these receptors: an elderly man in good health.

The chain is built from TRBV9 and TRBJ2-1, with 10 bases matching TRBD2. CDR1 is SGDLS, CDR2 YYNGEE, per germline. This CDR3 has 15 residues. The V gene end was trimmed by 0 bases and the J gene end by 6 bases; junction bases not matched to a gene: 3. Written as DNA, the CDR3 is TGTGCCAGCAGCGTAGCCGGGACTAGCGCCAATGAGCAGTTCTTC. It is translated as CASSVAGTSANEQFF. Supplemented by reference TRBV9 and TRBJ2-1, the full variable domain reads DSGVTQTPKHLITATGQRVTLRCSPRSGDLSVYWYQQSLDQGLQFLIQYYNGEERAKGNILERFSAQQFPDLHSELNLSSLELGDSALYFCASSVAGTSANEQFFGPGTRLTVL.

As to this clonotype: This clone may be a read error of a much larger clone one base away. As DNA, the CDR3 is TGTGCCAGCAGGGCGCGAGCGGGAGAGGACGAGCAGTACTTC. Encoded protein: CASRARAGEDEQYF. J is TRBJ2-7 and V is TRBV4-2; TRBD2 matches 8 bases. The ends lost 6 bases at V and 5 bases at J; junction bases unmatched: 9. The CDR3 spans 14 residues. Germline CDR1 is LGHNA and CDR2 is YNFKEQ.

In this sample, this clonotype turned up once. V gene TRBV20-1 combines with J gene TRBJ2-1; TRBD2 agrees at 11 bases. The CDR3 contains 14 residues. With V trimmed by 4 bases and J by 9 bases, 8 bases remained unmatched. Germline CDR1 reads DFQATT; CDR2 reads SNEGSKA (reference sequence). Here the CDR3 DNA reads TGCAGTGCTAAGTTAACTAGCGGGAGTAGTGAGCAGTTCTTC. Its protein is CSAKLTSGSSEQFF.

V is TRBV12-3 or TRBV12-4 and J is TRBJ1-1; a possible D gene is TRBD1 (5 bases). CDR3 length: 14 amino acids. V was shortened by 8 bases and J by 3 bases, with 16 bases between the two germline ends. The CDR3 DNA reads as TGTGCCAGCGCCGGGGCGGTTTCGTACACTGAAGCTTTCTTT. Amino acid sequence: CASAGAVSYTEAFF.

About this clonotype itself: A much larger clone lies a single base off, so this may be a read error. This rearrangement joins TRBV7-2 to TRBJ2-7, with D possibly matching TRBD2 (6 bases). The CDR3 is 16 residues long. V was trimmed by 5 bases and J by 0 bases, leaving 17 bases between them. The germline V gene encodes CDR1 SGHTA and CDR2 FQGNSA. The CDR3 sequence: CASSRASGSASYEQYF. The CDR3 nucleotides read TGTGCCAGCAGCCGTGCATCCGGGAGCGCCTCCTACGAGCAGTACTTC.

The table lists this clonotype with a few counts. The chain joins TRBV11-1 to TRBJ1-2; D is perhaps TRBD1 (5 bases). Germline CDR1 SGHAT, CDR2 FQDESV (reference sequence). With 5 bases removed from V and 5 bases from J, the gap between germline ends came to 9 bases. The CDR3 spans 12 residues. The CDR3 sequence: CASSNGGYGYTF. CDR3 DNA: TGTGCCAGCAGCAACGGGGGATATGGCTACACCTTC.

This clonotype was observed a single time. The J gene is TRBJ2-4, the V gene TRBV7-2; 8 nucleotides match TRBD2. V lost 5 bases to trimming and J lost 0 bases; unmatched junction nucleotides: 6. The CDR3 has 16 amino acids. The V gene's germline CDR1 is SGHTA and CDR2 FQGNSA. CDR3 residues: CASSPTSGLAKNIQYF. The CDR3 DNA reads TGTGCCAGCAGCCCAACTAGCGGCCTAGCCAAAAACATTCAGTACTTC.

The sample holds a few counts of this clonotype. This rearrangement joins TRBV7-2 to TRBJ2-7; D perhaps matches TRBD2 (6 bases). V was shortened by 2 bases and J by 6 bases, with 14 bases between the two germline ends. Germline-derived CDR1 and CDR2 are SGHTA and FQGNSA. This CDR3 contains 14 residues. CDR3: CASSLRRASGEQYF. CDR3 nucleotide sequence: TGTGCCAGCAGCTTAAGGAGGGCAAGTGGCGAGCAGTACTTC.

This sequence joins TRBV18 and TRBJ2-5, with 9 bases aligning to TRBD1. The length of the CDR3 is 14 residues. Per the germline V gene, CDR1 is KGHSH and CDR2 is LQKENI. The V gene end was trimmed by 3 bases and the J gene end by 11 bases; junction bases not matched to a gene: 10. This chain's CDR3 is CASSPNDRGGEQYF. DNA for the CDR3: TGTGCCAGCTCACCTAATGACAGGGGGGGTGAGCAGTACTTC. The entire variable domain, with the rest obtained from reference TRBV18 and TRBJ2-5, is as follows: NAGVMQNPRHLVRRRGQEARLRCSPMKGHSHVYWYRQLPEEGLKFMVYLQKENIIDESGMPKERFSAEFPKEGPSILRIQQVVRGDSAAYFCASSPNDRGGEQYFGPGTRLLVL.

The chain employs TRBV10-3 and TRBJ2-7; maybe TRBD2 (5 bases). The CDR3 has 15 amino acids. Germline V CDR1 and CDR2: ENHRY, SYGVKD. V lost 1 base, J lost 3 bases, and 13 bases lay in between. CDR3 in amino acids: CAISELGFGSYEQYF. The CDR3, as DNA: TGTGCCATCAGTGAGTTGGGGTTTGGGAGCTACGAGCAGTACTTC.

This chain's CDR3 is CSARRNSLIFGYTF. The DNA of the CDR3 is TGCAGTGCTAGAAGGAATTCCCTTATTTTTGGCTACACCTTC. The chain links TRBV20-1 to TRBJ1-2; D gene ambiguous. The CDR3 is 14 residues long. The germline V gene encodes CDR1 DFQATT and CDR2 SNEGSKA (reference sequence). V gave up 2 bases and J gave up 7 bases, with 17 bases separating them.

The chain uses TRBV10-3 and TRBJ2-5; the match to TRBD2 covers 13 bases. Looked up from germline, CDR1 is ENHRY and CDR2 is SYGVKD. CDR3 length: 16 amino acids. V shed 3 bases, J shed 4 bases, and the junction held 5 bases outside the gene matches. CDR3 DNA: TGTGCCATCAGTGAAACTAGCGGGGGGGCCAGAGAGACCCAGTACTTC. Translating it yields CAISETSGGARETQYF.

This sequence joins TRBV9 and TRBJ2-7; D is possibly TRBD1 (6 bases). The tail of the sequence fits TRBJ2-5 better, so the J call may be wrong. Germline loops: CDR1 SGDLS, CDR2 YYNGEE. The CDR3 is 15 amino acids. The CDR3 nucleotides are TGTGCCAGCAGCAGCATGGACAGATACCAAGAGACCCAGTACTTC. Its protein product is CASSSMDRYQETQYF.

In regard to this clonotype: Germline and junction disagree at one end, which may indicate a read error. CDR3 nucleotides: TGTGCCGGCTCACTAAACACAGCGAATCAGCCCCAGCATTTT. It is translated as CAGSLNTANQPQHF. The chain is built from TRBV18 and TRBJ1-5; D gene ambiguous. The germline V gene encodes CDR1 KGHSH and CDR2 LQKENI. The CDR3 has 14 residues. The entire variable domain, with the rest obtained from reference TRBV18 and TRBJ1-5, is as follows: NAGVMQNPRHLVRRRGQEARLRCSPMKGHSHVYWYRQLPEEGLKFMVYLQKENIIDESGMPKERFSAEFPKEGPSILRIQQVVRGDSAAYFCAGSLNTANQPQHFGDGTRLSIL.

This chain uses TRBV10-3 with TRBJ2-7; a weak D match, TRBD1 (5 bases). The V and J ends lost 2 bases and 3 bases respectively, with 8 bases between them. The CDR3 is 13 amino acids. CDR1 and CDR2 (germline): ENHRY, SYGVKD. The CDR3 sequence: CAISEVGDYEQYF. Written as DNA, the CDR3 is TGTGCCATCAGTGAGGTAGGGGACTACGAGCAGTACTTC.

V is TRBV6-5 and J is TRBJ1-5, with a tentative D call TRBD1 (5 bases). V dropped 4 bases and J dropped 2 bases, with 21 bases sitting between them. The CDR3 loop spans 18 amino acids. Germline CDR1 MNHEY, CDR2 SVGAGI. This chain's CDR3 is CASSWDVGVRGGNQPQHF. CDR3 coding DNA: TGTGCCAGCAGTTGGGATGTGGGAGTTAGAGGGGGCAATCAGCCCCAGCATTTT.

The sample holds a few counts of this clonotype. The CDR3: CASSLVPGEETQYF. The CDR3 DNA reads TGCGCCAGCAGCTTGGTTCCAGGAGAAGAGACCCAGTACTTC. The chain has TRBV5-1 and TRBJ2-5; D is ambiguous. There are 14 residues in the CDR3. The V and J ends lost 0 bases and 3 bases respectively, with 9 bases between them. CDR1 is SGHRS and CDR2 is YFSETQ in the germline V gene.

The chain is built from TRBV30 and TRBJ2-3; 10 bases line up with TRBD2. With 3 bases clipped from V and 0 bases from J, the junction kept 9 bases outside the gene matches. CDR1 and CDR2 from the germline V gene are GTSNPN and SVGIG (reference sequence). The CDR3 contains 17 residues. In DNA form, the CDR3 reads TGTGCCTGGAGACGTGAGCGGGGGGGTTTTAGCACAGATACGCAGTATTTT. Translated, it gives CAWRRERGGFSTDTQYF.

V usage is TRBV12-3 or TRBV12-4 and J usage is TRBJ1-5, with TRBD1 matching over 8 bases. V lost 7 bases, J lost 6 bases, and 11 bases stayed unmatched. This CDR3 is built from 15 residues. The CDR3 loop reads CASTPQTGVLQPQHF. The CDR3 nucleotides are TGTGCCAGCACCCCCCAGACAGGGGTGCTTCAGCCCCAGCATTTT.

The V call is TRBV20-1, the J call TRBJ2-5; D uncertain. Germline CDR1 reads DFQATT; CDR2 reads SNEGSKA (reference sequence). The CDR3 extends over 12 amino acids. V gave up 0 bases and J gave up 7 bases, with 9 bases separating them. Here the CDR3 DNA reads TGCAGTGCTAGAGATTGGGTCGGGACCCAGTACTTC. Protein product: CSARDWVGTQYF.

This clonotype showed up just a few times. The genes are TRBV15 and TRBJ2-3, with 11 nucleotides matching TRBD2. Germline values: CDR1 LNHNV, CDR2 YYDKDF (reference sequence). The CDR3 totals 15 residues. With 8 bases clipped from V and 4 bases from J, the junction kept 8 bases outside the gene matches. The CDR3 here is CATGSGTSGSDTQYF. CDR3 bases: TGTGCCACCGGTTCCGGGACTAGCGGATCAGATACGCAGTATTTT. The variable domain in full, with the rest retrieved from reference TRBV15 and TRBJ2-3, is DAMVIQNPRYQVTQFGKPVTLSCSQTLNHNVMYWYQQKSSQAPKLLFHYYDKDFNNEADTPDNFQSRRPNTSFCFLDIRSPGLGDTAMYLCATGSGTSGSDTQYFGPGTRLTVL.

This clonotype was seen repeatedly, ten times or more. The chain is built from TRBV5-6 and TRBJ2-3; maybe TRBD2 (7 bases). Trimming pared 0 bases from V and 2 bases from J, leaving 10 bases between. The CDR3 spans 15 residues. Germline CDR1 and CDR2: SGHDT and YYEEEE. The DNA of the CDR3 is TGTGCCAGCAGCTTGGCAGGGGACTACACAGATACGCAGTATTTT. Translating it yields CASSLAGDYTDTQYF.

For this clonotype: The junction departs from germline at one end; a sequencing error may be responsible. The CDR3 coding sequence is TGTGCCAGCAGTTATTCCGGACGGAGAGCTAACTATGGCTGCACCTTT. Protein sequence: CASSYSGRRANYGCTF. V gene TRBV6-6 combines with J gene TRBJ1-2; D not resolved. Per germline, CDR1 MNHNY and CDR2 SVGAGI (reference sequence). The CDR3 extends over 16 amino acids.

This chain links TRBV6-5 with TRBJ2-5; D gene ambiguous. The tail of the sequence fits TRBJ2-7 better, so the J call may be wrong. The germline CDR1 and CDR2 sequences are MNHEY and SVGAGI. This CDR3 is 16 amino acids long. DNA of the CDR3: TGTGCCAGCAGCCGAGGAGTCAGCGTTGGGAATTACGAGCAGTACTTC. Amino acids: CASSRGVSVGNYEQYF.

This clonotype was observed a few times. CDR3 bases: TGTGCCAGCAGCTTAGATGGGGCGGAGACCTACGAGCAGTACTTC. As protein: CASSLDGAETYEQYF. The chain uses TRBV7-9 and TRBJ2-7, with D perhaps TRBD1 (5 bases). This CDR3 has 15 amino acids. The germline V gene has CDR1 SEHNR and CDR2 FQNEAQ (reference sequence). V lost 1 base to trimming and J lost 2 bases, with 12 bases between them.

This clonotype came up a few times. The gene calls are TRBV10-2 and TRBJ2-5, with TRBD2 as a possible D gene (7 bases). Germline assignment: CDR1 WSHSY and CDR2 SAAADI. V lost 6 bases and J 2 bases, leaving 16 bases between the germline ends. The CDR3 covers 15 residues. The CDR3 nucleotides read TGCGCCAGCAGGCGGGGGCTTTGGGAACAAGAGACCCAGTACTTC. It encodes CASRRGLWEQETQYF.